Reported below is one T cell receptor beta chain. Every patient was untreated before thyroid surgery. TCRdb reassembled clones from the PCR reads with MiXCR. The table includes 14,000 or so clones, just over 25% detected once. This CDR3 has 15 residues. The germline V and J ends were trimmed by 6 bases and 1 base, with 15 bases remaining between them. CDR1 is MNHEY, CDR2 SMNVEV, per germline (reference sequence). This sample was taken from a study of metastatic and nonmetastatic thyroid tumors. Sequenced material: tumor tissue. The J gene is TRBJ1-1, the V gene TRBV27; the D is unclear. The clonotype was recovered from a female donor with papillary thyroid cancer or a benign thyroid nodule (not recorded which). Some clones in this sample may be carry-over from other donors' samples. CDR3: CASRILTVGNTEAFF. The CDR3 bases are TGTGCCAGCAGAATCCTAACCGTGGGGAACACTGAAGCTTTCTTT.